Listed here is a single T cell receptor beta chain. The target antigen is unknown. The germline CDR1 and CDR2 sequences are MNHEY and SMNVEV (reference sequence). Trimming cost V 5 bases and J 5 bases; bases outside gene matches: 7. CDR3 length equals 15 residues. The repertoire was sequenced with immunoSEQ multiplex PCR; TCRdb's copy has only in-frame clones and lacks some. The sample has 200,000 to 250,000 clones; 85% to 90% are singletons. This specimen belongs to a study of cytomegalovirus exposure and HLA in healthy donors. Study results and caveats: High sensitivity and specificity were reportedly achieved when the classifier diagnosed cytomegalovirus status. Later, an analysis found that TCR clusters from the first cohort tended to co-occur in the 120 or so validation repertoires. Overall, approximately 150 TCR beta chains were annotated as cytomegalovirus-associated.

V gene TRBV27 combines with J gene TRBJ1-5; 9 positions match TRBD1. Sequencing was done on a sample of PBMCs. The sequence came from a man in his late teens or twenties in good health and CMV-seronegative. The CDR3 is CASSPDGTGYQPQHF. The CDR3, as DNA: TGTGCCAGCAGTCCGGACGGGACAGGGTATCAGCCCCAGCATTTT.